Following are 26 T cell receptor beta chains from one sample sequenced in a study of T cells after posttransplantation cyclophosphamide. Clones were read by immunoSEQ multiplex PCR, and TCRdb kept only the in-frame ones, dropping some. The sample contains some 2,000 clones, around 81% of which appear only once. Treatment was busulfan-fludarabine conditioning, a marrow graft, and cyclophosphamide on days +3 and +4. The material was CD8+ T cells sorted from blood, obtained 350 to 370 days after allogeneic stem cell transplant with posttransplant cyclophosphamide. These receptors were obtained from a male patient aged 50 to 59 who received an allogeneic stem cell transplant from a related donor and was CMV-positive. Some T cells may be transferred from the graft donor.

V usage is TRBV13 and J usage is TRBJ2-2; a possible D gene is TRBD1 (6 bases). The germline gives CDR1 PRHDT, CDR2 FYEKMQ (reference sequence). CDR3 size: 19 residues. V lost 3 bases and J 1 base, leaving 21 bases between the germline ends. CDR3 nucleotides: TGTGCCAGCAGCTTTTGGGGCACGAGGACAGCGATGAACACCGGGGAGCTGTTTTTT. Protein: CASSFWGTRTAMNTGELFF. Together with reference TRBV13 and TRBJ2-2, the CDR3 gives the full variable domain: AAGVIQSPRHLIKEKRETATLKCYPIPRHDTVYWYQQGPGQDPQFLISFYEKMQSDKGSIPDRFSAQQFSDYHSELNMSSLELGDSALYFCASSFWGTRTAMNTGELFFGEGSRLTVL.

The chain couples TRBV10-1 to TRBJ2-3; TRBD1 aligns across 11 bases. Germline CDR1 reads WNHNN; CDR2 reads SYGVQD (reference sequence). This CDR3 has 15 residues. V gave up 9 bases and J gave up 3 bases; unmatched junction bases: 8. As DNA, the CDR3 is TGCGCCAGTCCCGCCGGGACAGGGGGGACAGATACGCAGTATTTT. Protein: CASPAGTGGTDTQYF.

This clone was observed a handful of times. The gene calls are TRBV5-6 and TRBJ1-4; possibly TRBD1 for D (5 bases). Germline loops: CDR1 SGHDT, CDR2 YYEEEE. This CDR3 has 15 amino acids. Trimming removed 4 bases at V and 7 bases at J, with 17 bases between. CDR3 nucleotides: TGTGCCAGCAGCGAACAAATGGGGCCGGGTGAAAAACTGTTTTTT. This codes for CASSEQMGPGEKLFF.

The chain links TRBV7-9 to TRBJ1-6, with D possibly TRBD1 on 6 matching bases. CDR1 and CDR2 (germline): SEHNR, FQNEAQ (reference sequence). This CDR3 comprises 14 residues. Deletions cut 5 bases from V and 7 bases from J, with 12 bases between. The DNA for the CDR3 is TGTGCCAGCAGCACGGGACAACTAAATTCACCCCTCCACTTT. It translates to CASSTGQLNSPLHF.

This clone came up a few times. The V and J genes are TRBV10-1 and TRBJ2-5, with no clear D. CDR1 is WNHNN and CDR2 is SYGVQD in the germline V gene (reference sequence). The CDR3 is 9 residues long. With 9 bases removed from V and 8 bases from J, the gap between germline ends came to 7 bases. The CDR3 DNA is TGCGCCAGTCGTTATACCCAGTACTTC. Its translation: CASRYTQYF.

CDR3 region: CASSYTSSYNEQFF. The DNA of the CDR3 is TGCGCCAGCAGTTACACCAGCTCCTACAATGAGCAGTTCTTC. J is TRBJ2-1 and V is TRBV10-1; unclear D gene. The CDR3 has 14 amino acids. Germline values: CDR1 WNHNN, CDR2 SYGVQD (reference sequence). V lost 5 bases, J lost 0 bases, and 8 bases lay in between.

This clone was detected only a few times. The V call is TRBV5-6, the J call TRBJ2-7, with D tentatively TRBD1 (5 bases). The CDR3 has 14 amino acids. Germline values: CDR1 SGHDT, CDR2 YYEEEE. V shed 1 base and J shed 4 bases, with 12 bases lying between them. The CDR3 spells CASSLWGVYYEQYF. CDR3 DNA: TGTGCCAGCAGCTTGTGGGGCGTTTATTACGAGCAGTACTTC.

The V and J genes are TRBV7-9 and TRBJ1-2, with a tentative D call TRBD1 (5 bases). The germline V gene encodes CDR1 SEHNR and CDR2 FQNEAQ (reference sequence). Trimming shortened V by 9 bases and J by 4 bases, and 18 bases separated the two germline ends. The CDR3 contains 14 residues. The CDR3 loop reads CASIDSVLPYGYTF. In DNA, the CDR3 is TGTGCCAGTATAGACAGCGTCTTGCCCTATGGCTACACCTTC.

The rearrangement uses TRBV13 and TRBJ2-5; D not resolved. Germline CDR1 reads PRHDT; CDR2 reads FYEKMQ (reference sequence). This CDR3 is built from 13 residues. Between the trimmed V and J ends, which lost 1 base and 5 bases, there was a span of 8 bases. CDR3 DNA sequence: TGTGCCAGCAGCTTAGACCAGATTGAGACCCAGTACTTC. This encodes CASSLDQIETQYF. The full variable domain, its missing parts supplied by reference TRBV13 and TRBJ2-5, is AAGVIQSPRHLIKEKRETATLKCYPIPRHDTVYWYQQGPGQDPQFLISFYEKMQSDKGSIPDRFSAQQFSDYHSELNMSSLELGDSALYFCASSLDQIETQYFGPGTRLLVL.

The genes are TRBV9 and TRBJ2-2; D is uncertain. The CDR3 consists of 14 residues. Trimming took 0 bases from V and 2 from J, leaving 5 bases between them. Germline-derived CDR1 and CDR2 are SGDLS and YYNGEE. CDR3: CASSVEQNTGELFF. The CDR3 bases are TGTGCCAGCAGCGTAGAACAAAACACCGGGGAGCTGTTTTTT.

The chain uses TRBV7-2 and TRBJ2-3; tentatively, D is TRBD2 (6 bases). The germline V and J ends were trimmed by 4 bases and 1 base, with 12 bases remaining between them. The germline V gene encodes CDR1 SGHTA and CDR2 FQGNSA. The CDR3 totals 15 residues. This CDR3 is CASSSPAGRTDTQYF. DNA for the CDR3: TGTGCCAGCAGCTCCCCGGCGGGACGCACAGATACGCAGTATTTT.

V is TRBV27 and J is TRBJ1-2, with 10 bases that match TRBD1. The CDR3 extends over 18 amino acids. With V trimmed by 3 bases and J by 2 bases, 12 bases remained unmatched. Per the germline V gene, CDR1 is MNHEY and CDR2 is SMNVEV (reference sequence). The CDR3 DNA sequence: TGTGCCAGCAGTTTCTCCGGGACAGGGGACGTTCGGAACTATGGCTACACCTTC. This sequence encodes CASSFSGTGDVRNYGYTF.

This chain uses TRBV6-5 with TRBJ2-2; TRBD1 might be the D (5 bases). Trimming removed 4 bases from V and 4 bases from J, with 13 bases in between. The germline gives CDR1 MNHEY, CDR2 SVGAGI. This CDR3 spans 15 amino acids. Here the CDR3 reads CASSWGLLATGELFF. CDR3 coding DNA: TGTGCCAGCAGTTGGGGCCTACTGGCCACCGGGGAGCTGTTTTTT.

V and J are TRBV6-5 and TRBJ2-7; weak D call: TRBD1 (6 bases). The CDR3 length is 13 residues. The germline V gene encodes CDR1 MNHEY and CDR2 SVGAGI. V was cut by 2 bases and J by 2 bases, with 7 bases left in between. CDR3 in amino acids: CASSYGGPYEQYF. The CDR3 DNA is TGTGCCAGCAGTTACGGGGGCCCCTACGAGCAGTACTTC.

This clone was observed a single time. J is TRBJ2-1 and V is TRBV19, with 8 bases that match TRBD2. Germline V gives CDR1 LNHDA, CDR2 SQIVND (reference sequence). The CDR3 runs 16 residues. V lost 3 bases and J lost 4; bases outside the gene matches: 8. CDR3 loop: CASSMVSGGAYNEQFF. The CDR3 DNA reads as TGTGCCAGTAGTATGGTAAGCGGGGGAGCTTACAATGAGCAGTTCTTC.

By sample share, this clone is large. The V call is TRBV27, the J call TRBJ2-7, with 7 nucleotides matching TRBD1. Germline trimming cut 5 bases from V and 3 bases from J; bases unmatched to any gene: 4. This CDR3 has 13 amino acids. Germline V gene lookup returns CDR1 MNHEY and CDR2 SMNVEV (reference sequence). The CDR3 loop reads CASSQTGIYEQYF. The CDR3 DNA reads TGTGCCAGCAGTCAGACAGGGATCTACGAGCAGTACTTC.

This chain connects TRBV6-5 to TRBJ2-1; 9 bases agree with TRBD2. The CDR3 length is 14 residues. V lost 6 bases and J lost 7; bases outside the gene matches: 7. Per germline, CDR1 MNHEY and CDR2 SVGAGI. CDR3 sequence reads: CASRSGGPGNEQFF. CDR3 nucleotides: TGTGCCAGCAGAAGCGGGGGGCCCGGGAATGAGCAGTTCTTC.

This rearrangement joins TRBV4-3 to TRBJ2-1; 7 nucleotides agree with TRBD2. Trimming at V came to 0 bases and at J to 3 bases, leaving 2 bases not matched to a gene. The CDR3 covers 15 residues. In germline, CDR1 is LGHNA, CDR2 YSLEER. CDR3 residues: CASSQDGGGYNEQFF. Here the CDR3 DNA reads TGCGCCAGCAGCCAAGATGGGGGGGGCTACAATGAGCAGTTCTTC.

The chain uses TRBV4-1 and TRBJ1-2; tentatively, D is TRBD1 (5 bases). Germline V gene lookup returns CDR1 MGHRA and CDR2 YSYEKL. Deletions cut 0 bases from V and 4 bases from J, with 12 bases between. This CDR3 is built from 15 residues. The CDR3 region is CASSQDGGTSYGYTF. The CDR3 nucleotides read TGCGCCAGCAGCCAAGATGGCGGGACTAGCTATGGCTACACCTTC.

CDR3 nucleotides: TGTGCCAGCAGCTCCCTGACTAGCGGATCCTACAATGAGCAGTTCTTC. It specifies CASSSLTSGSYNEQFF. This chain connects TRBV5-4 to TRBJ2-1, with 9 positions matching TRBD2. This CDR3 is 16 amino acids long. In germline, CDR1 is SGHNT, CDR2 YYREEE (reference sequence). Germline trimming cut 3 bases from V and 1 base from J; bases unmatched to any gene: 5.

In this sample, this clone turned up a few times. The chain joins TRBV7-9 to TRBJ1-6; 7 bases agree with TRBD1. The CDR3 contains 12 residues. Germline lookup yields CDR1 SEHNR and CDR2 FQNEAQ (reference sequence). V shed 8 bases, J shed 7 bases, and the junction held 2 bases outside the gene matches. CDR3 DNA: TGTGCCAGCCGGGACAGCAATTCACCCCTCCACTTT. It codes for CASRDSNSPLHF.

This chain joins TRBV5-4 and TRBJ1-1; D call uncertain. Germline V lookup: CDR1 SGHNT, CDR2 YYREEE (reference sequence). The CDR3 is 15 residues long. V lost 0 bases to trimming and J lost 1 base, with 10 bases between them. The CDR3 region is CASSLGVQANTEAFF. The DNA for the CDR3 is TGTGCCAGCAGCTTGGGTGTGCAGGCGAACACTGAAGCTTTCTTT.

The rearrangement joins TRBV5-6 to TRBJ2-1; tentatively, D is TRBD2 (6 bases). This CDR3 region has 15 residues. Germline V lookup: CDR1 SGHDT, CDR2 YYEEEE. The ends were cut back, 1 base at V and 4 bases at J, with 12 bases in the middle. CDR3 sequence reads: CASSLRASVYNEQFF. For the CDR3, the DNA is TGTGCCAGCAGCTTGAGGGCTAGCGTGTACAATGAGCAGTTCTTC.

This chain joins TRBV10-1 and TRBJ2-1, with 9 bases matching TRBD2. CDR1 and CDR2 (germline): WNHNN, SYGVQD (reference sequence). V lost 0 bases and J lost 5; bases outside the gene matches: 11. This CDR3 is built from 18 residues. The chain's CDR3 is CASSESEVAGADDNEQFF. CDR3 nucleotide sequence: TGCGCCAGCAGTGAGTCAGAGGTAGCGGGAGCAGACGACAATGAGCAGTTCTTC.

The chain combines TRBV6-1 with TRBJ1-2, with TRBD1 as a possible D gene (6 bases). Trimming stripped 1 base from V and 4 bases from J, with 16 bases between. This CDR3 has 16 amino acids. Germline V gene lookup returns CDR1 MNHNS and CDR2 SASEGT. The CDR3 here is CASSEGITGSIYGYTF. CDR3 nucleotides: TGTGCCAGCAGTGAAGGGATTACAGGGTCCATCTATGGCTACACCTTC.

The chain combines TRBV7-8 with TRBJ1-1; D not certain. The CDR3 is made up of 17 amino acids. The V gene lost 3 bases and the J gene lost 1 base, with 18 bases spanning the gap. Germline lookup yields CDR1 SGHVS and CDR2 FQNEAQ. The CDR3 nucleotides read TGTGCCAGCAGCTTGGTAACCCGAGGGATGACGAACACTGAAGCTTTCTTT. Its translation: CASSLVTRGMTNTEAFF.